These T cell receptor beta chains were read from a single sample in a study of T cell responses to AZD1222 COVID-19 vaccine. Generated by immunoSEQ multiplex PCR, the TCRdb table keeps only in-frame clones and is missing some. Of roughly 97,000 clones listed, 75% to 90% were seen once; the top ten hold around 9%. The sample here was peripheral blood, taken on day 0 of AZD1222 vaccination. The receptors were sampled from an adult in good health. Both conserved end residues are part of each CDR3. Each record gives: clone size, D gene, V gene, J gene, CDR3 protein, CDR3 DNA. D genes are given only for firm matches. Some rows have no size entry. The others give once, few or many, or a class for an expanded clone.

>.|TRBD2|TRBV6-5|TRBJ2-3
CASSRSRTSGRGYF
TGTGCCAGCAGTCGAAGCCGGACTAGCGGGAGGGGATATTTT
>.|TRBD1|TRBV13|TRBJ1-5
CASSSRGNQPQHF
TGTGCCAGCAGCAGCAGGGGGAATCAGCCCCAGCATTTT
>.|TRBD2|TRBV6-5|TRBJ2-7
CASSYTSGGYEQYF
TGTGCCAGCAGCTATACTAGCGGAGGCTACGAGCAGTACTTC
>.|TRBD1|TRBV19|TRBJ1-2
CASRMTGSANYGYTF
TGTGCCAGTAGGATGACAGGGTCAGCTAACTATGGCTACACCTTC
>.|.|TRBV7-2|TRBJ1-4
CASSLVPGRGEKLFF
TGTGCCAGCAGCTTAGTACCGGGGAGGGGTGAAAAACTGTTTTTT
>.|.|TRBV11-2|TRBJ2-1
CASSLSKGVGEQFF
TGTGCCAGCAGCTTAAGTAAGGGGGTAGGTGAGCAGTTCTTC
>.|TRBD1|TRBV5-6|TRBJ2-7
CASSVTGGQYEQYF
TGTGCCAGCAGCGTCACAGGGGGCCAATACGAGCAGTACTTC
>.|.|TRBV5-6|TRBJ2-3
CASSFLSGADTQYF
TGTGCCAGCAGCTTTCTCTCGGGGGCAGATACGCAGTATTTT
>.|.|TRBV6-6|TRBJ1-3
CASSFDSSSGNTIYF
TGTGCCAGCAGTTTCGACAGCAGCTCTGGAAACACCATATATTTT
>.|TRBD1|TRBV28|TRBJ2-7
CASFRGQGIEQYF
TGTGCCAGCTTTAGGGGACAGGGGATCGAGCAGTACTTC
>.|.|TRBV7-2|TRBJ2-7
CASSHVWGEQYF
TGTGCCAGCAGTCATGTCTGGGGCGAGCAGTACTTC
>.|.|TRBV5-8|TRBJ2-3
CASTRGRTADTQYF
TGTGCCAGCACCCGAGGGAGGACGGCGGATACGCAGTATTTT
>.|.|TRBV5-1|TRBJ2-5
CASSLSPGGKETQYF
TGCGCCAGCAGCTTGTCCCCGGGGGGCAAAGAGACCCAGTACTTC
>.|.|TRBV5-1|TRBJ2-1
CASSPGDSSVSEQFF
TGCGCCAGCAGCCCAGGGGACTCGTCGGTTTCTGAGCAGTTCTTC
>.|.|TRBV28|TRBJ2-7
CASRGARDSEQYF
TGTGCCAGCAGAGGGGCCCGGGATTCCGAGCAGTACTTC
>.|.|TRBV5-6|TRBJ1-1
CASRLLNSVNTEAFF
TGTGCCAGCAGATTATTGAACAGTGTGAACACTGAAGCTTTCTTT
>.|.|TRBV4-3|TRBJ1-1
CASSQDPGGAEAFF
TGCGCCAGCAGCCAAGATCCGGGTGGGGCTGAAGCTTTCTTT
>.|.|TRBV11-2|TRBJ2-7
CASSLDDRSSYEQYF
TGTGCCAGCAGCTTAGACGACAGGAGCTCCTACGAGCAGTACTTC
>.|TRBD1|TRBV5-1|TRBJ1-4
CASSQGTGFPTNEKLFF
TGCGCCAGCAGCCAAGGGACAGGGTTCCCAACTAATGAAAAACTGTTTTTT
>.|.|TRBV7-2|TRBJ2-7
CASSATILSYEQYF
TGTGCCAGCAGCGCAACCATTTTGTCCTACGAGCAGTACTTC
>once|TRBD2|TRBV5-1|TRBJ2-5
CASSFLLAGAQETQYF
TGCGCCAGCAGCTTCCTACTAGCGGGGGCCCAAGAGACCCAGTACTTC
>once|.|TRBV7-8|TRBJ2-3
CASSLGGGGTQYF
TGTGCCAGCAGCTTAGGAGGGGGAGGTACGCAGTATTTT
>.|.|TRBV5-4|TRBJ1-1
CASSFFDRNTEAFF
TGTGCCAGCAGCTTCTTTGACCGGAACACTGAAGCTTTCTTT
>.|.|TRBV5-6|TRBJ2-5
CASSLGSRRETQETQYF
TGTGCCAGCAGCTTGGGGAGTAGGCGGGAAACCCAAGAGACCCAGTACTTC
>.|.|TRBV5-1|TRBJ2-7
CASSLNPYEQYF
TGCGCCAGCAGCTTGAACCCATACGAGCAGTACTTC
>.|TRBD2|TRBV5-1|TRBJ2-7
CASSSGLAGRTYEQYF
TGCGCCAGCAGCTCGGGACTAGCGGGACGAACCTACGAGCAGTACTTC
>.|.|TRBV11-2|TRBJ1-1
CASTRTGNTEAFF
TGTGCCAGCACCCGTACAGGGAACACTGAAGCTTTCTTT
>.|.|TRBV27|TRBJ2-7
CASSLDVSYEQYF
TGTGCCAGCAGTTTAGACGTATCCTACGAGCAGTACTTC
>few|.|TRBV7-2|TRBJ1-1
CASSPKAIGGNTEAFF
TGTGCCAGCAGCCCCAAGGCGATCGGGGGGAACACTGAAGCTTTCTTT
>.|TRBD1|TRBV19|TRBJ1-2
CASSPGGYGYTF
TGTGCCAGTAGCCCAGGGGGCTATGGCTACACCTTC
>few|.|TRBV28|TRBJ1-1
CASSLTAMNTEAFF
TGTGCCAGCAGTCTGACGGCCATGAACACTGAAGCTTTCTTT
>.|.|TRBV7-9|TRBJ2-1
CASSFSGSNYNEQFF
TGTGCCAGCAGCTTTTCAGGGAGCAACTACAATGAGCAGTTCTTC
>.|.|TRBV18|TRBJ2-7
CASSPGGPTYEQYF
TGTGCCAGCTCACCAGGAGGGCCGACCTACGAGCAGTACTTC
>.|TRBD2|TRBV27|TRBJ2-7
CASRERTSGRVRYEQYF
TGTGCCAGCAGGGAAAGGACTAGCGGGAGAGTTCGTTACGAGCAGTACTTC
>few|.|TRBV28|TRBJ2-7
CASTFRFGLAYEQYF
TGTGCCAGCACTTTCCGTTTCGGGCTGGCCTACGAGCAGTACTTC
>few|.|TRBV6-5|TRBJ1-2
CASRPDGNYGYTF
TGTGCCAGCCGCCCGGACGGGAACTATGGCTACACCTTC
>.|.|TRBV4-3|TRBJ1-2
CASSQELDSNYGYTF
TGCGCCAGCAGCCAAGAGTTGGACAGCAACTATGGCTACACCTTC
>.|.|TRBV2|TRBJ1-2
CASSEPSPGGYGYTF
TGTGCCAGCAGTGAACCATCACCTGGGGGCTATGGCTACACCTTC
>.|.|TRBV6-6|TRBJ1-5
CASRVEGVNQPQHF
TGTGCCAGCAGGGTTGAAGGAGTGAATCAGCCCCAGCATTTT
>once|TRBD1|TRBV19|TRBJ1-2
CASSTRTGMSYGYTF
TGTGCCAGTAGTACAAGGACAGGGATGAGCTATGGCTACACCTTC
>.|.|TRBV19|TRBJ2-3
CASRDPGDTQYF
TGTGCCAGTCGGGACCCGGGGGATACGCAGTATTTT
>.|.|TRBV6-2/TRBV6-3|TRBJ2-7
CASSYKGSRIYEQYF
TGTGCCAGCAGTTACAAGGGGTCTCGGATCTACGAGCAGTACTTC
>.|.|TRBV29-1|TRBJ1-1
CSVTDAEAFF
TGCAGCGTCACAGACGCTGAAGCTTTCTTT
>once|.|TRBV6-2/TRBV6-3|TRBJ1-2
CASSYGGSYGYTF
TGTGCCAGCAGTTACGGGGGATCCTATGGCTACACCTTC
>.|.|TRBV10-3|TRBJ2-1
CAIRPEAGAYEQFF
TGTGCCATCAGACCTGAGGCAGGAGCCTACGAGCAGTTCTTC
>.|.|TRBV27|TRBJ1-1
CASLPTIMNTEAFF
TGTGCCAGCCTACCGACCATCATGAACACTGAAGCTTTCTTT
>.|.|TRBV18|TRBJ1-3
CASSLSRSGNTIYF
TGTGCCAGCTCACTCAGCCGCTCTGGAAACACCATATATTTT
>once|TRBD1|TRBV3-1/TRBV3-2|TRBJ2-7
CASSPITGTGFSYEQYF
TGTGCCAGCAGCCCGATAACCGGGACAGGTTTTTCCTACGAGCAGTACTTC
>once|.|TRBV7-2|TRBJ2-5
CASREAGETQYF
TGTGCCAGCAGGGAGGCTGGGGAGACCCAGTACTTC
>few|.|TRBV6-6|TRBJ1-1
CASSYKGENTEAFF
TGTGCCAGCAGTTACAAGGGGGAGAACACTGAAGCTTTCTTT
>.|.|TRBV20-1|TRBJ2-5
CSAGDWAPYF
TGCAGTGCTGGGGATTGGGCCCCGTACTTC
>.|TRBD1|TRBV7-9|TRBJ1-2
CASSLAWQGDSYGYTF
TGTGCCAGCAGCTTAGCGTGGCAGGGGGATTCATATGGCTACACCTTC
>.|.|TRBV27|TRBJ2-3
CASSLRGGLMTDTQYF
TGTGCCAGCAGTTTAAGGGGGGGGCTAATGACAGATACGCAGTATTTT
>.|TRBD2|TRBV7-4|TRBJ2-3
CASSLRGIGGGAIPDTQYF
TGTGCCAGCAGCTTACGTGGCATTGGCGGGGGGGCAATCCCAGATACGCAGTATTTT